This T cell receptor beta chain comes out of a study of blood T cell repertoires in COVID-19. The overall study: Acute and convalescent COVID-19 specimens originated in the United States, Italy and Spain.

Germline values: CDR1 SGHAT, CDR2 FQDESV (reference sequence). CDR3 length equals 16 residues. Trimming left V 2 bases short and J 0 bases short, with 11 bases between. Libraries were prepared by immunoSEQ multiplex PCR; TCRdb keeps only in-frame clonotypes and omits some of them. The sample gives some 68,000 clones, around 91% of which show up once; less than 0.6% is in the top ten. The sequence was obtained from a man in his fifties or sixties with COVID-19, enrolled during active disease. The chain joins TRBV11-1 to TRBJ2-1; no firm D call. The sequenced sample consisted of peripheral blood. The CDR3 DNA sequence: TGTGCCAGCAGCTTATTGGGCACAAGCTCCTACAATGAGCAGTTCTTC. Its protein is CASSLLGTSSYNEQFF.